This T cell receptor beta chain emerged from a study of patients and donors after allogeneic stem cell transplantation. TCRdb processed the RT-PCR reads anew with MiXCR; each CDR3 protein has one entry. Of approximately 430,000 distinct CDR3 sequences listed, roughly 16% are singletons. The CDR3 consists of 20 residues. The V gene end was trimmed by 6 bases and the J gene end by 0 bases; junction bases not matched to a gene: 19. CDR1 and CDR2 (germline): SNHLY, FYNNEI. This clonotype showed up just a few times. The specimen was blood, either unsorted or a sorted T cell fraction (not recorded which). The chain uses TRBV2 and TRBJ2-1; 8 bases are shared with TRBD2. The origin of this receptor is a human donor who was either an allogeneic HSCT recipient or a stem cell or donor lymphocyte infusion donor (not recorded which). It is not recorded whose cells these are; they may come from a transplant donor. The CDR3 DNA reads TGTGCCAGCAGCCAATCAGCGGGAGCGACTACAAAGAGCTCCTACAATGAGCAGTTCTTC. Translating it yields CASSQSAGATTKSSYNEQFF. The whole variable domain, remainder taken from reference TRBV2 and TRBJ2-1, is EPEVTQTPSHQVTQMGQEVILRCVPISNHLYFYWYRQILGQKVEFLVSFYNNEISEKSEIFDDQFSVERPDGSNFTLKIRSTKLEDSAMYFCASSQSAGATTKSSYNEQFFGPGTRLTVL.